These 7 T cell receptor beta chains share one sample of origin, sequenced in a study of CD8+ T cells in alopecia areata listed by TCRdb under 2018. The sample's time point label, in plain terms: 24 weeks on oral tofacitinib. According to the study, the label for this sample's treatment or condition signals: oral pan-JAK inhibitor, 5-10 mg twice daily. The library was generated by the immunoSEQ multiplex PCR assay. For TCR sequencing, RNA was extracted from every sample and reverse transcribed into cDNA to serve as template. Held by TCRdb, this immuneACCESS table contains in-frame sequences only and omits some clones. Under half of the omission traces to an unresolved V gene where checked; the cause of the rest is unknown. The sample records about 200,000 clones, roughly 60% of which are singletons. The ten biggest clones cover approximately 1% of the sample. The starting material was CD4+ T cells sorted from blood, obtained at week 24, from a patient treated with tofacitinib. The receptors derive from a human donor with alopecia areata.

CDR3 sequence reads: CASSLGNRQSSPLHF. The DNA for the CDR3 is TGTGCCAGCAGCTTGGGAAACAGGCAATCTTCACCCCTCCACTTT. The rearrangement joins TRBV7-2 to TRBJ1-6, with D perhaps TRBD1 (5 bases). From germline, CDR1 is SGHTA and CDR2 FQGNSA. The CDR3 totals 15 residues. The V end lost 3 bases, the J end lost 9 bases, and 15 bases lay between the germline ends.

This clone was observed a few times. The CDR3 DNA is TGTGCCAGCAGGGTCGACGGGAACTCCTACGAGCAGTACTTC. This codes for CASRVDGNSYEQYF. The rearrangement joins TRBV6-5 to TRBJ2-7; maybe TRBD2 (5 bases). Germline loops: CDR1 MNHEY, CDR2 SVGAGI. Trimming took off 6 bases at V and 0 bases at J, with 12 bases between the two ends. The CDR3 contains 14 residues.

CDR3 loop: CASSYMDRGTEAFF. The CDR3 DNA reads as TGTGCCAGCAGTTACATGGACAGGGGCACTGAAGCTTTCTTT. The chain joins TRBV27 to TRBJ1-1; 9 bases line up with TRBD1. The V gene end was trimmed by 4 bases and the J gene end by 4 bases; junction bases not matched to a gene: 4. This CDR3 has 14 amino acids. Looked up from germline, CDR1 is MNHEY and CDR2 is SMNVEV (reference sequence).

V usage is TRBV7-6 and J usage is TRBJ1-6; TRBD1 might be the D (6 bases). V was trimmed by 4 bases and J by 5 bases, leaving 15 bases between them. There are 16 residues in the CDR3. Per the germline V gene, CDR1 is SGHVS and CDR2 is FNYEAQ. CDR3 sequence: CASSSGQTTDNSPLHF. The CDR3 nucleotides are TGTGCCAGCAGCTCTGGACAGACTACTGATAATTCACCCCTCCACTTT. Looking up the rest from reference TRBV7-6 and TRBJ1-6 gives the full variable domain: GAGVSQSPRYKVTKRGQDVALRCDPISGHVSLYWYRQALGQGPEFLTYFNYEAQQDKSGLPNDRFSAERPEGSISTLTIQRTEQRDSAMYRCASSSGQTTDNSPLHFGNGTRLTVT.

DNA for the CDR3: TGTGCCAGCAGTCCCTCGACAGGGGGCGGCTATGGCTACACCTTC. This codes for CASSPSTGGGYGYTF. The V gene is TRBV2, the J gene TRBJ1-2; 10 bases are a match to TRBD1. Germline trimming cut 5 bases from V and 4 bases from J; bases unmatched to any gene: 7. From germline, CDR1 is SNHLY and CDR2 FYNNEI. The CDR3 runs to 15 residues. The full variable domain, in which reference TRBV2 and TRBJ1-2 provide the parts outside the CDR3, is EPEVTQTPSHQVTQMGQEVILRCVPISNHLYFYWYRQILGQKVEFLVSFYNNEISEKSEIFDDQFSVERPDGSNFTLKIRSTKLEDSAMYFCASSPSTGGGYGYTFGSGTRLTVV.

J is TRBJ1-1 and V is TRBV5-1; no definite D call. Germline V CDR1 and CDR2: SGHRS, YFSETQ. V gave up 2 bases and J gave up 5 bases, with 16 bases separating them. The CDR3 spans 15 residues. The CDR3 DNA is TGCGCCAGCAGCTTCGGAACGGCCTTAGGTACTGAAGCTTTCTTT. Its translation is CASSFGTALGTEAFF.

The rearrangement links TRBV30 to TRBJ2-5; D is uncertain. The CDR3 extends over 11 amino acids. Germline V gene lookup returns CDR1 GTSNPN and CDR2 SVGIG (reference sequence). With 5 bases removed from V and 5 bases from J, the gap between germline ends came to 9 bases. CDR3 loop: CAWALGETQYF. CDR3 nucleotides: TGTGCCTGGGCCCTAGGTGAGACCCAGTACTTC.